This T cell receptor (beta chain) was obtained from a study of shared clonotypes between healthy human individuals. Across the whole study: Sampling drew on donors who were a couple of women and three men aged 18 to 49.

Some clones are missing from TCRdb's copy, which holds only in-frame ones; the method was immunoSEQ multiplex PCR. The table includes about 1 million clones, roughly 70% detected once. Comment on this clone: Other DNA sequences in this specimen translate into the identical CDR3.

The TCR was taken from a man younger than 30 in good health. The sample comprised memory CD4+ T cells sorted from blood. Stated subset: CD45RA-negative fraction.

For the CDR3, the DNA is TGTGCCAGCACGGGCTACAATGAGCAGTTCTTC. Translated: CASTGYNEQFF. The chain joins TRBV28 to TRBJ2-1; D is undetermined. Germline V gene sequence: CDR1 MDHEN, CDR2 SYDVKM. CDR3 length equals 11 residues. The V gene lost 7 bases and the J gene lost 3 bases, with 4 bases spanning the gap.